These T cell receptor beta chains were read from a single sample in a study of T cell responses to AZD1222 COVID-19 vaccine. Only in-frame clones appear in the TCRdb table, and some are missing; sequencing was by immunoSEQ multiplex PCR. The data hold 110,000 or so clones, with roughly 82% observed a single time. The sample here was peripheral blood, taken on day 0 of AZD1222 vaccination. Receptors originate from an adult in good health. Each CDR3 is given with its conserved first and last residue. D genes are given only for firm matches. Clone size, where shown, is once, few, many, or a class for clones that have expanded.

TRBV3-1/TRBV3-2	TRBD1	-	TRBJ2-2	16	TGTGCCAGCAGCCATGATTGGGGACAGCCCACCGGGGAGCTGTTTTTT	CASSHDWGQPTGELFF
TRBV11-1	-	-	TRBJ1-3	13	TGTGCCAGCAGCCCCGAGACTGGAAACACCATATATTTT	CASSPETGNTIYF
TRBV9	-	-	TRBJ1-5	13	TGTGCCAGCAGCGTAGATTCGGATCAGCCCCAGCATTTT	CASSVDSDQPQHF
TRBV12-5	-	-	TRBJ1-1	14	TGTGCTAGTGGTGCCTCAACAGGGAACACTGAAGCTTTCTTT	CASGASTGNTEAFF
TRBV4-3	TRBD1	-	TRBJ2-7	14	TGCGCCAGCAGCCACAGACAGGGGTCCTACGAGCAGTACTTC	CASSHRQGSYEQYF
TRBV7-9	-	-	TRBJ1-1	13	TGTGCCAGCAGCTCCGGACAGACCGCTGAAGCTTTCTTT	CASSSGQTAEAFF
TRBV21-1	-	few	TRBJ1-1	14	TGTGCCAGCAGCCAGACCTGGAGGGACACTGAAGCTTTCTTT	CASSQTWRDTEAFF
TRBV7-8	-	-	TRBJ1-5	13	TGTGCCAGCAGCTTAGCGGCGGATTCTCCCCAGCATTTT	CASSLAADSPQHF
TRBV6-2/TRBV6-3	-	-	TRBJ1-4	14	TGTGCCAGCAGTTACAGGTTCGGAGGTGAAAAACTGTTTTTT	CASSYRFGGEKLFF
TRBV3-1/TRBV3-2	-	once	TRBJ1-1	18	TGTGCCAGCAGCCAAGATATAGGACAAGGAATGATGAACACTGAAGCTTTCTTT	CASSQDIGQGMMNTEAFF
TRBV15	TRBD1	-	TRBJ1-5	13	TGTGCCACCAGCCCGACAGGGGGTCAGCCCCAGCATTTT	CATSPTGGQPQHF
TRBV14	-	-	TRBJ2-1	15	TGTGCCAGCAGCCAAACACGCGGGGTTCAGGCTGAGCAGTTCTTC	CASSQTRGVQAEQFF
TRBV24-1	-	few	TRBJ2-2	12	TGTGCCACCTCTCGAGGCACCGGGGAGCTGTTTTTT	CATSRGTGELFF
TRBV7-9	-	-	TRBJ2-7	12	TGTGCCAGCAGCTTAGGCAGTTACGAGCAGTACTTC	CASSLGSYEQYF
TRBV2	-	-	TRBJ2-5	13	TGTGCCAGCAGCGGAGTCTTGGGGGAGACCCAGTACTTC	CASSGVLGETQYF
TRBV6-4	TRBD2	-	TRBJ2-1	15	TGTGCCAGCAGTCCCGGGACTAGCGACTACAATGAGCAGTTCTTC	CASSPGTSDYNEQFF
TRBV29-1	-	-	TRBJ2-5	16	TGCAGCGTTGAACTCTTTCCGACCGGGCGCCTCGCGGCCCAGTACTTC	CSVELFPTGRLAAQYF
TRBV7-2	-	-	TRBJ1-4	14	TGTGCCAGCAGCCCGGGGAGGAGGGGTGAAAAACTGTTTTTT	CASSPGRRGEKLFF
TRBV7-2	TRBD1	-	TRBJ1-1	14	TGTGCCAGCAGCTTACAAGGGACAGGGTCTAAAGCTTTCTTT	CASSLQGTGSKAFF